These T cell receptor beta chains were read from a single sample in a study of blood T cells in healthy people across ages. In TCRdb, the 5' RACE reads were re-called with MiXCR into one record per CDR3 protein. The data contain roughly 700,000 distinct CDR3 sequences, 20% to 25% of them singletons. These data are also associated with another study on T cells of mothers and their children.

Sequenced: blood. The receptor set was obtained from a boy younger than 18 in good health. Both conserved end residues are part of each CDR3. Fields, in order: V gene, clone size, D gene, J gene, CDR3 protein, CDR3 DNA. The D gene is left open where the match is weak. Clone size, where shown, is once, few, many, or a class for clones that have expanded.

V: TRBV9; size: NA; D: NA; J: TRBJ2-1; CDR3: CASSVEASRDNEQFF; DNA: TGTGCCAGCAGCGTAGAGGCGTCTAGGGACAATGAGCAGTTCTTC
V: TRBV6-2/TRBV6-3; size: NA; D: TRBD1; J: TRBJ2-5; CDR3: CASSRTGRTQYF; DNA: TGTGCCAGCAGCCGGACAGGGAGGACCCAGTACTTC
V: TRBV4-1; size: NA; D: NA; J: TRBJ1-4; CDR3: CASSKPANEKLFF; DNA: TGCGCCAGCAGCAAGCCCGCCAACGAAAAACTGTTTTTT
V: TRBV10-3; size: NA; D: NA; J: TRBJ2-7; CDR3: CASLPGTEHEQYF; DNA: TGTGCCAGCTTGCCGGGGACTGAGCACGAGCAGTACTTC
V: TRBV7-9; size: NA; D: NA; J: TRBJ2-4; CDR3: CASSFAWDRQYF; DNA: TGTGCCAGCAGCTTCGCCTGGGACCGGCAGTACTTC
V: TRBV5-5; size: many; D: NA; J: TRBJ2-4; CDR3: CASSLDVSKNIQYF; DNA: TGTGCCAGCAGCTTGGACGTGTCCAAAAACATTCAGTACTTC
V: TRBV28; size: NA; D: NA; J: TRBJ2-7; CDR3: CATFRFTPYEQYF; DNA: TGTGCCACCTTCCGGTTTACCCCCTACGAGCAGTACTTC
V: TRBV5-1; size: few; D: NA; J: TRBJ2-5; CDR3: CASSLDVSGETQYF; DNA: TGCGCCAGCAGCTTGGACGTTTCTGGAGAGACCCAGTACTTC
V: TRBV12-3/TRBV12-4; size: few; D: TRBD1; J: TRBJ1-5; CDR3: CASRATGSDNQPQHF; DNA: TGTGCCAGCAGGGCGACAGGGTCTGACAATCAGCCCCAGCATTTT
V: TRBV20-1; size: few; D: TRBD2; J: TRBJ2-1; CDR3: CSARPGLAGYNEQFF; DNA: TGCAGCGCTCGCCCCGGACTAGCGGGGTACAATGAGCAGTTCTTC
V: TRBV29-1; size: NA; D: NA; J: TRBJ2-1; CDR3: CSAVVRDYNEQFF; DNA: TGCAGCGCTGTGGTGAGGGACTACAATGAGCAGTTCTTC
V: TRBV7-6; size: few; D: TRBD2; J: TRBJ2-3; CDR3: CASSPPLSGRSTTGDTQYF; DNA: TGTGCCAGCAGCCCCCCCCTAAGCGGGAGAAGCACAACAGGAGATACGCAGTATTTT
V: TRBV2; size: few; D: TRBD2; J: TRBJ2-1; CDR3: CASSDLQAGGLNEQFF; DNA: TGTGCCAGCAGTGACCTCCAAGCGGGAGGTCTGAATGAGCAGTTCTTC
V: TRBV4-3; size: NA; D: TRBD1; J: TRBJ2-2; CDR3: CASSQALGQGVATGELFF; DNA: TGCGCCAGCAGCCAAGCCCTAGGACAGGGAGTAGCCACCGGGGAGCTGTTTTTT
V: TRBV3-1; size: few; D: NA; J: TRBJ2-7; CDR3: CASGATRPYEQYF; DNA: TGTGCCAGCGGGGCGACACGACCCTACGAGCAGTACTTC
V: TRBV24-1; size: few; D: NA; J: TRBJ2-5; CDR3: CATRGVAWETQYF; DNA: TGTGCCACCAGGGGGGTGGCCTGGGAGACCCAGTACTTC
V: TRBV7-2; size: NA; D: TRBD2; J: TRBJ2-3; CDR3: CASSLGDLEWTSGSTDTQYF; DNA: TGTGCCAGCAGCTTAGGGGACTTAGAATGGACTAGCGGGTCCACAGATACGCAGTATTTT
V: TRBV10-3; size: NA; D: NA; J: TRBJ2-7; CDR3: CALRAVSSYEQYF; DNA: TGTGCTCTTCGGGCAGTCAGCTCCTACGAGCAGTACTTC
V: TRBV4-3; size: NA; D: NA; J: TRBJ2-1; CDR3: CASSHRTPGVDEQFF; DNA: TGCGCCAGCAGCCATAGGACTCCCGGGGTCGATGAGCAGTTCTTC
V: TRBV3-1; size: NA; D: NA; J: TRBJ1-2; CDR3: CASSQDRAKGYTF; DNA: TGTGCCAGCAGCCAAGATCGGGCTAAAGGTTACACCTTC
V: TRBV11-2; size: NA; D: NA; J: TRBJ1-1; CDR3: CASSSSDKANTEAFF; DNA: TGTGCCAGCAGCTCCTCAGACAAGGCGAACACTGAAGCTTTCTTT
V: TRBV6-2/TRBV6-3; size: few; D: TRBD2; J: TRBJ2-5; CDR3: CASSTGTSESETQYF; DNA: TGTGCCAGCAGCACCGGGACTAGTGAATCGGAGACCCAGTACTTC
V: TRBV29-1; size: NA; D: NA; J: TRBJ2-5; CDR3: CSVESGLEETQYF; DNA: TGCAGCGTTGAGTCAGGATTGGAAGAGACCCAGTACTTC
V: TRBV5-1; size: NA; D: TRBD2; J: TRBJ2-1; CDR3: CASIRTSGDNEQFF; DNA: TGCGCCAGCATTAGGACTAGCGGAGACAATGAGCAGTTCTTC
V: TRBV6-5; size: NA; D: NA; J: TRBJ1-4; CDR3: CASSYLGSPQEKLFF; DNA: TGTGCCAGCAGTTACTTAGGCAGCCCCCAAGAAAAACTGTTTTTT
V: TRBV12-3/TRBV12-4; size: NA; D: TRBD1; J: TRBJ2-7; CDR3: CASSRRDRVFEQYF; DNA: TGTGCCAGCAGTCGTCGGGACAGGGTTTTCGAGCAGTACTTC
V: TRBV29-1; size: NA; D: NA; J: TRBJ1-2; CDR3: CSVELGAPSPFNYGYTF; DNA: TGCAGCGTTGAACTTGGCGCCCCAAGCCCATTTAACTATGGCTACACCTTC
V: TRBV7-2; size: NA; D: NA; J: TRBJ2-1; CDR3: CASSFLELGEQFF; DNA: TGTGCCAGCAGCTTCTTAGAGCTCGGTGAGCAGTTCTTC
V: TRBV12-3/TRBV12-4; size: few; D: TRBD2; J: TRBJ2-1; CDR3: CASRSQTSGGSNEQFF; DNA: TGTGCCAGCAGATCTCAGACTAGCGGGGGCTCCAATGAGCAGTTCTTC
V: TRBV5-1; size: once; D: TRBD2; J: TRBJ2-5; CDR3: CASSENAGGLQETQYF; DNA: TGCGCCAGCAGCGAAAACGCGGGGGGACTTCAAGAGACCCAGTACTTC
V: TRBV27; size: NA; D: TRBD2; J: TRBJ2-3; CDR3: CASSLSMSGRSTDTQYF; DNA: TGTGCCAGCAGTTTATCGATGAGCGGGAGGAGCACAGATACGCAGTATTTT
V: TRBV7-2; size: few; D: NA; J: TRBJ1-3; CDR3: CASSSVGQRSGNTIYF; DNA: TGTGCCAGCAGCTCCGTGGGGCAGCGCTCTGGAAACACCATATATTTT
V: TRBV7-3; size: NA; D: TRBD2; J: TRBJ2-1; CDR3: CASNSNNSGLARKQFF; DNA: TGTGCCAGCAACTCGAATAACTCCGGACTAGCAAGGAAGCAGTTCTTC
V: TRBV20-1; size: few; D: TRBD1; J: TRBJ1-2; CDR3: CSASLGTGGGDGYTF; DNA: TGCAGTGCTTCTCTTGGGACAGGGGGCGGTGATGGCTACACCTTC
V: TRBV4-1; size: NA; D: NA; J: TRBJ2-5; CDR3: CASSHWTDQETQYF; DNA: TGCGCCAGCAGCCATTGGACAGATCAAGAGACCCAGTACTTC
V: TRBV29-1; size: NA; D: NA; J: TRBJ2-7; CDR3: CSVETPRGRRFEQYF; DNA: TGCAGCGTTGAAACACCAAGGGGCAGACGATTCGAGCAGTACTTC
V: TRBV6-1; size: NA; D: NA; J: TRBJ2-7; CDR3: CASSAWPGDEQYF; DNA: TGTGCCAGCAGTGCCTGGCCGGGGGACGAGCAGTACTTC
V: TRBV6-6; size: few; D: NA; J: TRBJ2-4; CDR3: CASRAPGELAKNIQYF; DNA: TGTGCCAGCAGAGCTCCAGGGGAACTAGCCAAAAACATTCAGTACTTC
V: TRBV29-1; size: NA; D: NA; J: TRBJ2-2; CDR3: CSVGGPHSLNTGELFF; DNA: TGCAGCGTTGGGGGACCCCACTCCTTGAACACCGGGGAGCTGTTTTTT
V: TRBV14; size: few; D: NA; J: TRBJ2-1; CDR3: CASSQPELSYYNEQFF; DNA: TGTGCCAGCAGCCAACCCGAGCTTTCCTATTACAATGAGCAGTTCTTC
V: TRBV13; size: NA; D: NA; J: TRBJ2-3; CDR3: CASSRRSSGGGSDTQYF; DNA: TGTGCCAGCAGTCGACGGTCTAGTGGGGGTGGGTCAGATACGCAGTATTTT
V: TRBV4-1; size: few; D: TRBD2; J: TRBJ2-4; CDR3: CASSQEPAGGNIQYF; DNA: TGCGCCAGCAGCCAAGAACCCGCGGGGGGAAACATTCAGTACTTC
V: TRBV6-6; size: NA; D: NA; J: TRBJ2-5; CDR3: CASSTFRDGRETQYF; DNA: TGTGCCAGCAGTACCTTTAGGGACGGCCGAGAGACCCAGTACTTC
V: TRBV7-3; size: few; D: NA; J: TRBJ2-3; CDR3: CASSREAGASTDTQYF; DNA: TGTGCCAGCAGCCGAGAGGCGGGGGCTAGCACAGATACGCAGTATTTT
V: TRBV9; size: NA; D: NA; J: TRBJ2-3; CDR3: CASSVGSPPTDTQYF; DNA: TGTGCCAGCAGCGTAGGAAGCCCCCCCACAGATACGCAGTATTTT
V: TRBV28; size: NA; D: NA; J: TRBJ2-4; CDR3: CASTRKWENIQYF; DNA: TGTGCCAGCACCCGCAAGTGGGAAAACATTCAGTACTTC
V: TRBV2; size: NA; D: TRBD1; J: TRBJ2-5; CDR3: CASDRGRMTETQYF; DNA: TGTGCCAGCGACAGGGGGCGGATGACGGAGACCCAGTACTTC
V: TRBV10-3; size: NA; D: TRBD1; J: TRBJ2-7; CDR3: CAISGTGVVYEQYF; DNA: TGTGCCATCAGTGGAACAGGGGTAGTGTACGAGCAGTACTTC